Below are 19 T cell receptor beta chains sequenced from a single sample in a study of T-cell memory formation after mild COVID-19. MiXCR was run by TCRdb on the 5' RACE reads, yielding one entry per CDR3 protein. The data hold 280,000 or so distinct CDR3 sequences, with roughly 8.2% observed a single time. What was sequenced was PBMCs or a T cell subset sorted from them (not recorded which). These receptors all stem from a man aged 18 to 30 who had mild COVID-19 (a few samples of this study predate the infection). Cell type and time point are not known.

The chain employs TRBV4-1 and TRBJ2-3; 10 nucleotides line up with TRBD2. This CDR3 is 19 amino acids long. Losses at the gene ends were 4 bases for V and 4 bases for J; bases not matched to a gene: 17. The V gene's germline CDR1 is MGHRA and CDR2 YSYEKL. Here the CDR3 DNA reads TGCGCCAGCAGCCCGAACAAATGGACTAGCGGAAACGCGGCAGATACGCAGTATTTT. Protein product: CASSPNKWTSGNAADTQYF.

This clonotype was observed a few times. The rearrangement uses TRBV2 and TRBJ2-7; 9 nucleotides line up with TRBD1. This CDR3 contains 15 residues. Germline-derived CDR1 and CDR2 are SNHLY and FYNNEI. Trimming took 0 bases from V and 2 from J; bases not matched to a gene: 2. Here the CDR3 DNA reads TGTGCCAGCAGTGAAGCCTGGACAGGGGCCTACGAGCAGTACGTC. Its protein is CASSEAWTGAYEQYV.

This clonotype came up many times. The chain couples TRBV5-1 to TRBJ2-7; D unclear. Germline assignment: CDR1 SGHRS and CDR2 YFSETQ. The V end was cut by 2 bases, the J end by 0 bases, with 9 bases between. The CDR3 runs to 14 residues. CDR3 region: CASSFGTTSYEQYF. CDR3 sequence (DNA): TGCGCCAGCAGCTTCGGAACCACCTCCTACGAGCAGTACTTC.

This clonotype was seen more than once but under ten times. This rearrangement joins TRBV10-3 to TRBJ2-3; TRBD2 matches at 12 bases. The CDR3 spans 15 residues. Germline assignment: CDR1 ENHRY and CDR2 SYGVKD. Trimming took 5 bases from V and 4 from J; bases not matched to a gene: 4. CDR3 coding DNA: TGTGCCATCAGTTCCCTAGCGGGGGGGCCAGATACGCAGTATTTT. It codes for CAISSLAGGPDTQYF.

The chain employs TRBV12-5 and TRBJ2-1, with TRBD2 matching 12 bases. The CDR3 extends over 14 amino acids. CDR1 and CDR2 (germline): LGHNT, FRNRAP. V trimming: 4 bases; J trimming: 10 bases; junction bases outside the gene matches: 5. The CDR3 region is CASGSSGGEREQFF. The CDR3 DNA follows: TGTGCTAGTGGTTCTAGCGGGGGGGAACGGGAGCAGTTCTTC.

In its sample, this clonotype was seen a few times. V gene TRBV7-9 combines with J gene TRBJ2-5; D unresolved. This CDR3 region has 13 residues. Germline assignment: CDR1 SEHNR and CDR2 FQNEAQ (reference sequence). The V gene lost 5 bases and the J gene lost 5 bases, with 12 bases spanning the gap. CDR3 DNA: TGTGCCAGCAGCCCCATCCCTCAGGAGACCCAGTACTTC. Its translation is CASSPIPQETQYF. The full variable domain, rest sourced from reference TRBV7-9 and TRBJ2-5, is DTGVSQNPRHKITKRGQNVTFRCDPISEHNRLYWYRQTLGQGPEFLTYFQNEAQLEKSRLLSDRFSAERPKGSFSTLEIQRTEQGDSAMYLCASSPIPQETQYFGPGTRLLVL.

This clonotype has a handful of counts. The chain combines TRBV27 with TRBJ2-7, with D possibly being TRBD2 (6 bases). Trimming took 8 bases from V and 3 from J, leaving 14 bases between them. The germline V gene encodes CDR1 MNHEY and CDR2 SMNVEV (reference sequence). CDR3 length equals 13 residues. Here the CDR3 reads CASRGLTVYEQYV. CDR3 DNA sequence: TGTGCCAGCCGGGGGTTAACAGTCTACGAGCAGTACGTC.

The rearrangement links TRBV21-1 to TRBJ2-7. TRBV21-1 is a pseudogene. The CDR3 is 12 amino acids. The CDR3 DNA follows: TGTGCCAGCAGCAAGCAGCCGTACGAGCAGTACGTC. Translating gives CASSKQPYEQYV.

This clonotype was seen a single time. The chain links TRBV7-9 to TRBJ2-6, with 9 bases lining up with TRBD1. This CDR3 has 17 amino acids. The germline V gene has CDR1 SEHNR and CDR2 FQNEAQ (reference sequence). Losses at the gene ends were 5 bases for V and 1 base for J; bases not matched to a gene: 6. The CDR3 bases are TGTGCCAGCAGCGGTGGGGACAGGGTGTCTGGGGCCAACGTCCTGACTTTC. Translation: CASSGGDRVSGANVLTF.

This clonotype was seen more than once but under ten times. This chain's CDR3 is CASSRSTGGSYEQYF. The CDR3 nucleotides read TGTGCCAGCAGTCGATCGACAGGGGGAAGCTACGAGCAGTACTTC. The chain combines TRBV6-5 with TRBJ2-7, with 9 bases lining up with TRBD1. J gave up 3 bases and V 5 bases, and 8 bases lay outside the gene matches. Germline values: CDR1 MNHEY, CDR2 SVGAGI. This CDR3 is 15 amino acids long.

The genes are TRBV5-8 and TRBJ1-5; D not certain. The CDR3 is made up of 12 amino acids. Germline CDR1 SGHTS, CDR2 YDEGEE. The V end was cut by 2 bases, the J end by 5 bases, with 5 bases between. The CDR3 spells CASSFPYQPQHF. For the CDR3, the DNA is TGTGCCAGCAGCTTTCCGTATCAGCCCCAGCATTTT. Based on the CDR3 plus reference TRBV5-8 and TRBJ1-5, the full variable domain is EAGVTQSPTHLIKTRGQQATLRCSPISGHTSVYWYQQALGLGLQFLLWYDEGEERNRGNFPPRFSGRQFPNYSSELNVNALELEDSALYLCASSFPYQPQHFGDGTRLSIL.

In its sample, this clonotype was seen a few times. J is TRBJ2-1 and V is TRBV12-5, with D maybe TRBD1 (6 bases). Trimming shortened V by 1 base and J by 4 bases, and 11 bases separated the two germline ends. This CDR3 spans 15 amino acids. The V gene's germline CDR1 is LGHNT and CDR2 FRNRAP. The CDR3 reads CASGLDRQVYNEQFF. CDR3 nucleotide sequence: TGTGCTAGTGGTTTGGACCGACAGGTTTACAATGAGCAGTTCTTC.

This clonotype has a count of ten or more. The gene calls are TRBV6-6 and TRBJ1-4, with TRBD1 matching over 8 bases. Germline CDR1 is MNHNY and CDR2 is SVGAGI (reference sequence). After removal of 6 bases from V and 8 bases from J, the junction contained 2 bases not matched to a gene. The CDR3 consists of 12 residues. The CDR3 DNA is TGTGCCAGCAGCCGGGACAGGGAAAAACTGTTTTTT. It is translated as CASSRDREKLFF.

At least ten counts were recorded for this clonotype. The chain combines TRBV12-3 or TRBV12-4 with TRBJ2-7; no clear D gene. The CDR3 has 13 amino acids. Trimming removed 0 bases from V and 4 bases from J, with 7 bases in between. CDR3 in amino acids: CASSLAERYEQYF. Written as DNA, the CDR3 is TGTGCCAGCAGTTTAGCGGAGAGGTACGAGCAGTACTTC.

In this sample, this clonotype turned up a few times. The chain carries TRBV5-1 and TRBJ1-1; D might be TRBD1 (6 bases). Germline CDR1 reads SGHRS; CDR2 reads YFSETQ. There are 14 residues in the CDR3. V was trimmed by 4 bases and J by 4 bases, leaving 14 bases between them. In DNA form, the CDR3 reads TGCGCCAGCAGCGCCAGGGGAGTAGGCACTGAAGCTTTCTTT. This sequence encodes CASSARGVGTEAFF.

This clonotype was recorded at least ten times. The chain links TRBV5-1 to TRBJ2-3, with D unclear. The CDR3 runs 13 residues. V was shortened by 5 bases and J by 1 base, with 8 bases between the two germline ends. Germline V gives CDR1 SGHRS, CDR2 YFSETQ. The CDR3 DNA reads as TGCGCCAGCAGTGCAAGCGGCACAGATACGCAGTATTTT. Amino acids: CASSASGTDTQYF.

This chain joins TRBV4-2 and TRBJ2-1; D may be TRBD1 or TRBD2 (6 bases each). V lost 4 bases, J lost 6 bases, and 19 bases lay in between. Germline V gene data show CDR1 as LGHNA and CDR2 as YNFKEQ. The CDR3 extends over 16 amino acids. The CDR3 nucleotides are TGTGCCAGCAGCCCCCGGCTGCGGGACACCTTCAATGAGCAGTTCTTC. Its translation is CASSPRLRDTFNEQFF.

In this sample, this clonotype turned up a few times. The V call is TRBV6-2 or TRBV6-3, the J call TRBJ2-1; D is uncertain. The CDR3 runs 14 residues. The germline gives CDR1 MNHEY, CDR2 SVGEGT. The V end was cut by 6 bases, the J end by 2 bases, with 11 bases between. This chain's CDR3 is CASRGSTAYNEQFF. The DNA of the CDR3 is TGTGCCAGCAGGGGGTCAACAGCCTACAATGAGCAGTTCTTC.

The CDR3 nucleotides read TGTGCCAGCAGCCCCTGGGATAGGAACTATGGCTACACCTTC. It is translated as CASSPWDRNYGYTF. The rearrangement uses TRBV3-1 and TRBJ1-2; D call uncertain. The CDR3 totals 14 residues. V gave up 4 bases and J gave up 2 bases, with 11 bases separating them. Germline lookup yields CDR1 LGHDT and CDR2 YNNKEL (reference sequence). Using reference TRBV3-1 and TRBJ1-2 for the parts outside the CDR3, the full variable domain is DTAVSQTPKYLVTQMGNDKSIKCEQNLGHDTMYWYKQDSKKFLKIMFSYNNKELIINETVPNRFSPKSPDKAHLNLHINSLELGDSAVYFCASSPWDRNYGYTFGSGTRLTVV.